Following are 16 T cell receptor beta chains from one sample sequenced in a study of blood T cell repertoires in COVID-19. TCRdb's table, derived via immunoSEQ multiplex PCR, lists solely in-frame clones and lacks some. Here the sample spans over 150,000 clones, about 81% being singletons. The specimen was PBMCs or T cells enriched from blood (not recorded which). The receptors stem from a man over 45 who had recovered from COVID-19.

The chain employs TRBV29-1 and TRBJ2-3, with 13 bases aligning to TRBD2. V was clipped by 6 bases and J by 11 bases; unmatched bases: 8. CDR3 size: 13 residues. Germline V gene sequence: CDR1 SQVTM, CDR2 ANQGSEA. The CDR3 spells CSVIGTSGVGQYF. CDR3 nucleotide sequence: TGCAGCGTCATTGGGACTAGCGGGGTAGGGCAGTATTTT.

The V call is TRBV6-5, the J call TRBJ1-4, with D unresolved. Per germline, CDR1 MNHEY and CDR2 SVGAGI. This CDR3 contains 15 residues. Trimming stripped 2 bases from V and 4 bases from J, with 11 bases between. The CDR3 protein is CASSYGPGLNEKLFF. CDR3 DNA sequence: TGTGCCAGCAGTTACGGCCCAGGTCTTAATGAAAAACTGTTTTTT.

The sample holds a few counts of this clone. This chain uses TRBV19 with TRBJ1-1; 8 bases fit TRBD1. Germline V gives CDR1 LNHDA, CDR2 SQIVND (reference sequence). Losses at the gene ends were 2 bases for V and 7 bases for J; bases not matched to a gene: 12. The CDR3 loop spans 16 amino acids. The CDR3 sequence: CASSIRTGSGFNEAFF. The CDR3 nucleotides are TGTGCCAGTAGTATAAGGACAGGGTCGGGGTTTAATGAAGCTTTCTTT.

The rearrangement uses TRBV25-1 and TRBJ1-1, with D tentatively TRBD1 (6 bases). Germline V gives CDR1 MGHDK, CDR2 SYGVNS. This CDR3 comprises 14 residues. V gave up 3 bases and J gave up 1 base, with 9 bases separating them. This CDR3 is CASSETGPNTEAFF. CDR3 bases: TGTGCCAGCAGTGAGACAGGCCCGAACACTGAAGCTTTCTTT.

The V gene is TRBV19, the J gene TRBJ1-4; TRBD1 agrees at 10 bases. V was pared by 5 bases and J by 4 bases, with 7 bases of the junction left unmatched. Germline lookup yields CDR1 LNHDA and CDR2 SQIVND (reference sequence). CDR3 length equals 16 residues. Written as DNA, the CDR3 is TGTGCCAGTAGTCCGGGACAGGGGACGGTTAATGAAAAACTGTTTTTT. Translated: CASSPGQGTVNEKLFF. Supplemented by reference TRBV19 and TRBJ1-4, the full variable domain reads DGGITQSPKYLFRKEGQNVTLSCEQNLNHDAMYWYRQDPGQGLRLIYYSQIVNDFQKGDIAEGYSVSREKKESFPLTVTSAQKNPTAFYLCASSPGQGTVNEKLFFGSGTQLSVL.

The genes are TRBV19 and TRBJ1-5; TRBD1 might be the D (5 bases). The CDR3 has 16 residues. The V end was cut by 2 bases, the J end by 5 bases, with 16 bases between. CDR1 is LNHDA, CDR2 SQIVND, per germline (reference sequence). The CDR3 loop reads CASSILGQGGDQPQHF. In DNA, the CDR3 is TGTGCCAGTAGTATATTGGGCCAGGGTGGGGATCAGCCCCAGCATTTT.

The chain couples TRBV11-3 to TRBJ2-5; D remains unclear. Trimming pared 5 bases from V and 2 bases from J, leaving 3 bases between. This CDR3 has 11 residues. Germline CDR1 reads SGHNT; CDR2 reads YENEEA. CDR3 amino acids: CASSRQETQYF. DNA of the CDR3: TGTGCCAGCAGCCGTCAAGAGACCCAGTACTTC.

The chain couples TRBV18 to TRBJ2-7; TRBD1 might be the D (5 bases). V lost 4 bases to trimming and J lost 5 bases, with 9 bases between them. The CDR3 has 12 amino acids. Germline V gives CDR1 KGHSH, CDR2 LQKENI. The CDR3 bases are TGTGCCAGCTCACTCAGGGTAAACGAGCAGTACTTC. Translated: CASSLRVNEQYF.

The rearrangement uses TRBV19 and TRBJ1-5, with TRBD1 identical over 8 bases. V lost 3 bases and J lost 2; bases outside the gene matches: 3. This CDR3 region has 15 residues. Germline V gene data show CDR1 as LNHDA and CDR2 as SQIVND (reference sequence). CDR3 sequence: CASSIKGQGNQPQHF. CDR3 nucleotides: TGTGCCAGTAGTATTAAGGGACAGGGCAATCAGCCCCAGCATTTT. Combining the CDR3 with reference TRBV19 and TRBJ1-5 gives the whole variable domain DGGITQSPKYLFRKEGQNVTLSCEQNLNHDAMYWYRQDPGQGLRLIYYSQIVNDFQKGDIAEGYSVSREKKESFPLTVTSAQKNPTAFYLCASSIKGQGNQPQHFGDGTRLSIL.

This clone was counted a few times. The chain has TRBV6-5 and TRBJ1-1, with D possibly matching TRBD1 (5 bases). This CDR3 comprises 15 residues. Trimming took off 6 bases at V and 5 bases at J, with 19 bases between the two ends. The V gene's germline CDR1 is MNHEY and CDR2 SVGAGI. This CDR3 is CASRGGGLKRTEAFF. CDR3 nucleotide sequence: TGTGCCAGCAGGGGGGGAGGGTTAAAGAGGACTGAAGCTTTCTTT.

The CDR3 loop reads CAISEAGNTEAFF. In DNA form, the CDR3 reads TGTGCCATCAGTGAGGCAGGGAACACTGAAGCTTTCTTT. This chain links TRBV10-3 with TRBJ1-1; unclear D gene. Trimming pared 2 bases from V and 1 base from J, leaving 5 bases between. Germline V gives CDR1 ENHRY, CDR2 SYGVKD. This CDR3 is built from 13 residues.

The chain employs TRBV11-3 and TRBJ2-3; 10 bases map to TRBD2. Germline CDR1 is SGHNT and CDR2 is YENEEA. With 4 bases clipped from V and 6 bases from J, the junction kept 4 bases outside the gene matches. The CDR3 totals 14 residues. CDR3 DNA sequence: TGTGCCAGCAGCTCCCTAGCGGGGGCGGATACGCAGTATTTT. Protein product: CASSSLAGADTQYF.

This clone was counted once. The V call is TRBV2, the J call TRBJ1-2; D is ambiguous. Germline V gene lookup returns CDR1 SNHLY and CDR2 FYNNEI. The CDR3 runs to 15 residues. The ends were cut back, 6 bases at V and 4 bases at J, with 18 bases in the middle. The DNA of the CDR3 is TGTGCCAGCAGACGCGCCCTCCAGGTGCTCTATGGCTACACCTTC. This gives the protein CASRRALQVLYGYTF.

CDR3 sequence (DNA): TGCGCCAGCAGCTACCTGCCAACGAGCCGGGACAGTGGCTACACCTTC. This translates into CASSYLPTSRDSGYTF. The genes are TRBV4-3 and TRBJ1-2; 7 nucleotides align to TRBD1. V shed 5 bases, J shed 7 bases, and the junction held 16 bases outside the gene matches. Germline-derived CDR1 and CDR2 are LGHNA and YSLEER. CDR3 size: 16 residues.

The gene calls are TRBV7-3 and TRBJ2-5; maybe TRBD1 (6 bases). Germline lookup yields CDR1 SGHTA and CDR2 FQGTGA. This CDR3 region has 14 residues. With 5 bases removed from V and 5 bases from J, the gap between germline ends came to 15 bases. The DNA of the CDR3 is TGTGCCAGCAGCCCCACAGGGTCAGGTGAGACCCAGTACTTC. Translated, it gives CASSPTGSGETQYF.

The chain links TRBV6-1 to TRBJ2-1, with 7 positions matching TRBD1. The germline V gene encodes CDR1 MNHNS and CDR2 SASEGT. V shed 3 bases and J 8 bases; nucleotides not matched to a gene: 13. The CDR3 loop spans 16 amino acids. CDR3 DNA: TGTGCCAGCAGTGAGAATCGGAGACAGGGTAGGGATGAGCAGTTCTTC. Translated: CASSENRRQGRDEQFF.